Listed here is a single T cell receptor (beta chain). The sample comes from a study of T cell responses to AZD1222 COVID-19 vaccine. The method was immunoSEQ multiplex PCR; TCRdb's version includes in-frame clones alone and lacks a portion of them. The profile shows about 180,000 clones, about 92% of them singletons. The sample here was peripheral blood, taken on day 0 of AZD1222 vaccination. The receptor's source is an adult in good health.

CDR3 in DNA: TGTGCCAGCAGGGGATATAGCAATCAGCCCCAGCATTTT. This sequence encodes CASRGYSNQPQHF. The chain uses TRBV2 and TRBJ1-5, with D uncertain. V dropped 6 bases and J dropped 0 bases, with 6 bases sitting between them. This CDR3 region has 13 residues. CDR1 and CDR2 from the germline V gene are SNHLY and FYNNEI.